What follows are 27 T cell receptor beta chains derived from one specimen sequenced in a study of breast tumors, draining lymph nodes, adjacent tissues. Via MiXCR, TCRdb re-called the multiplex PCR reads, giving one row per CDR3 protein. The sample contains 200,000 or so distinct CDR3 sequences, approximately 33% of which appear only once. Samples came from axillary lymph nodes draining the breast cancer. Sequenced material: axillary lymph node tissue. The receptors were sampled from a female donor with breast cancer. Some clones in this sample may be carry-over from other donors' samples.

This clonotype showed up just once. A read error may be the cause here, since a much bigger clone is one base away. The chain carries TRBV6-2 or TRBV6-3 and TRBJ2-7; 12 bases line up with TRBD2. Germline-derived CDR1 and CDR2 are MNHEY and SVGEGT. This CDR3 contains 15 residues. Unmatched junction bases numbered 6, after V lost 5 bases and J lost 4 bases. CDR3 in DNA: TGTGCCAGCAGTCACGGCGGGACTAGCGGGTACGAGCAGTACTTC. It is translated as CASSHGGTSGYEQYF.

This clonotype has a count of ten or more. The junction departs from germline at one end; a sequencing error may be responsible. The rearrangement joins TRBV9 to TRBJ2-5; 9 bases map to TRBD2. Germline V gene lookup returns CDR1 SGDLS and CDR2 YYNGEE. The CDR3 has 14 amino acids. The CDR3 DNA sequence: TGTGCCAGCAGCCCCCGGACCGGCGGGGGGGCCCAGTCCTTC. It is translated as CASSPRTGGGAQSF.

This clonotype showed up many times. A much larger clone sits a single nucleotide away, making a read error possible. The CDR3 nucleotides are TGTGCTAGCAGCTATGGGTTGACGGCCAAAGAGACCCAGCACTTC. This gives the protein CASSYGLTAKETQHF. The chain is built from TRBV7-7 and TRBJ2-5; D not resolved. The CDR3 totals 15 residues. CDR1 and CDR2 from the germline V gene are SSHAT and FNYEAQ (reference sequence).

This clonotype was picked up many times. The chain recombines TRBV3-1 with TRBJ2-7, with 14 bases that match TRBD2. The V gene's germline CDR1 is LGHDT and CDR2 YNNKEL (reference sequence). The CDR3 totals 16 residues. Losses at the gene ends were 4 bases for V and 2 bases for J; bases not matched to a gene: 4. CDR3 DNA sequence: TGTGCCAGCAGCCCCACGGGACTAGCGGGAGCCTACGAGCAGTACTTC. Translated: CASSPTGLAGAYEQYF.

This clonotype was picked up many times. The rearrangement links TRBV30 to TRBJ2-3, with unresolved D. This CDR3 is 11 amino acids long. Germline-derived CDR1 and CDR2 are GTSNPN and SVGIG (reference sequence). Trimming left V 0 bases short and J 6 bases short, with 4 bases between. The CDR3 DNA reads as TGTGCCTGGAGTGTACTGGATACGCAGTATTTT. Amino acid sequence: CAWSVLDTQYF.

This clonotype was counted ten times or more. The chain uses TRBV10-3 and TRBJ2-7; a weak D match, TRBD2 (5 bases). Germline V CDR1 and CDR2: ENHRY, SYGVKD. The CDR3 spans 14 residues. Trimming cost V 5 bases and J 4 bases, with 15 bases left between them. The CDR3 region has the DNA TGTGCCATCAGTCCCGGGAACGGTCTTTACGAGCAGTACTTC. It specifies CAISPGNGLYEQYF.

The rearrangement joins TRBV6-5 to TRBJ1-2; D gene ambiguous. CDR3 size: 16 residues. Germline V gene lookup returns CDR1 MNHEY and CDR2 SVGAGI. Between the trimmed V and J ends, which lost 7 bases and 3 bases, there was a span of 21 bases. CDR3 in DNA: TGTGCCAGCACCCCACCTAGGGAGGGAAAGCACTATGGCTACACCTTC. Amino acids: CASTPPREGKHYGYTF.

Details on this clonotype: A read error may explain this, as a much larger clone is one base away. This sequence joins TRBV5-1 and TRBJ1-4, with TRBD1 as a possible D gene (5 bases). Germline CDR1 is SGHRS and CDR2 is YFSETQ. The CDR3 is 14 residues long. CDR3 region: CASSLRGTNDKLFF. CDR3 DNA sequence: TGCGCCAGCAGCTTGCGGGGGACTAATGACAAACTGTTTTTT. Based on the CDR3 plus reference TRBV5-1 and TRBJ1-4, the full variable domain is KAGVTQTPRYLIKTRGQQVTLSCSPISGHRSVSWYQQTPGQGLQFLFEYFSETQRNKGNFPGRFSGRQFSNSRSEMNVSTLELGDSALYLCASSLRGTNDKLFFGSGTQLSVL.

A few counts support this clonotype. One junction end does not reproduce the germline sequence, and a read error may be involved. The genes are TRBV20-1 and TRBJ2-7; D remains ambiguous. In germline, CDR1 is DFQATT, CDR2 SNEGSKA (reference sequence). This CDR3 is built from 13 residues. CDR3 sequence reads: CSARDRSSYEQHF. CDR3 bases: TGCAGTGCTAGAGACAGGAGCTCCTACGAGCAGCACTTC.

In this sample, this clonotype turned up a few times. The V and J genes are TRBV5-8 and TRBJ1-1; D not resolved. This CDR3 region has 13 residues. Germline loops: CDR1 SGHTS, CDR2 YDEGEE. V dropped 4 bases and J dropped 1 base, with 8 bases sitting between them. CDR3 loop: CASSITPNTEAFF. In DNA, the CDR3 is TGTGCCAGCAGCATTACACCGAACACTGAAGCTTTCTTT. The full variable domain, its missing parts supplied by reference TRBV5-8 and TRBJ1-1, is EAGVTQSPTHLIKTRGQQATLRCSPISGHTSVYWYQQALGLGLQFLLWYDEGEERNRGNFPPRFSGRQFPNYSSELNVNALELEDSALYLCASSITPNTEAFFGQGTRLTVV.

The chain recombines TRBV18 with TRBJ2-2; D gene uncertain. Germline V gene sequence: CDR1 KGHSH, CDR2 LQKENI. With 3 bases removed from V and 3 bases from J, the gap between germline ends came to 8 bases. The CDR3 runs to 14 residues. The CDR3 loop is CASSPVRDTGELFF. The DNA of the CDR3 is TGTGCCAGCTCACCGGTGCGAGACACCGGGGAGCTGTTTTTT.

The chain has TRBV28 and TRBJ2-7, with D unresolved. V lost 5 bases and J lost 3, with 5 bases in between. The CDR3 extends over 11 amino acids. From germline, CDR1 is MDHEN and CDR2 SYDVKM. DNA of the CDR3: TGTGCCAGCAGTACATACTACGAGCAGTACTTC. This translates into CASSTYYEQYF.

The table lists this clonotype with many counts. This chain links TRBV6-5 with TRBJ2-1; TRBD1 agrees at 8 bases. After removal of 5 bases from V and 7 bases from J, the junction contained 4 bases not matched to a gene. There are 13 residues in the CDR3. Germline CDR1 reads MNHEY; CDR2 reads SVGAGI. The CDR3 nucleotides are TGTGCCAGCAGTGACAGGGGCGGGAATGAGCAGTTCTTC. Protein product: CASSDRGGNEQFF.

This rearrangement joins TRBV15 to TRBJ2-7; 11 nucleotides agree with TRBD1. CDR1 is LNHNV, CDR2 YYDKDF, per germline (reference sequence). J lost 5 bases, V lost 0 bases, and 3 bases had no gene match. CDR3 length: 15 residues. CDR3 nucleotides: TGTGCCACCAGCAGAGATCGGACAGGGGGCAACGAGCAGTACTTC. It encodes CATSRDRTGGNEQYF.

The chain carries TRBV19 and TRBJ2-5, with 9 bases aligning to TRBD1. Germline loops: CDR1 LNHDA, CDR2 SQIVND (reference sequence). This CDR3 contains 15 residues. With 3 bases clipped from V and 5 bases from J, the junction kept 7 bases outside the gene matches. CDR3 DNA: TGTGCCAGTAGTATGCTTACAGGGGGCAGGGAGACCCAGTACTTC. This codes for CASSMLTGGRETQYF.

Many counts were recorded for this clonotype. V and J are TRBV5-1 and TRBJ1-2; a weak D match, TRBD1 (5 bases). The CDR3 is 15 residues long. Trimming shortened V by 4 bases and J by 8 bases, and 21 bases separated the two germline ends. Per germline, CDR1 SGHRS and CDR2 YFSETQ. The chain's CDR3 is CASSPVGGAEEGYTF. The CDR3 DNA sequence: TGCGCCAGCAGCCCAGTGGGAGGGGCGGAAGAAGGCTACACCTTC.

Many counts were recorded for this clonotype. The gene calls are TRBV30 and TRBJ2-1, with D possibly matching TRBD2 (5 bases). The germline CDR1 and CDR2 sequences are GTSNPN and SVGIG (reference sequence). Trimming removed 6 bases at V and 0 bases at J, with 15 bases between. This CDR3 has 15 residues. CDR3 in DNA: TGTGCCTGTGAGAGCGGCAGGAGCTCCTACAATGAGCAGTTCTTC. Amino acid sequence: CACESGRSSYNEQFF.

In this sample, this clonotype turned up many times. V usage is TRBV7-9 and J usage is TRBJ2-7; D may be TRBD1 (5 bases). Trimming took 5 bases from V and 3 from J, leaving 14 bases between them. The CDR3 is 14 amino acids. CDR1 SEHNR and CDR2 FQNEAQ come from the germline V gene (reference sequence). The CDR3 here is CASSHPGHYYEQYF. CDR3 nucleotide sequence: TGTGCCAGCAGCCACCCTGGACACTACTACGAGCAGTACTTC. The variable domain in full, with the rest retrieved from reference TRBV7-9 and TRBJ2-7, is DTGVSQNPRHKITKRGQNVTFRCDPISEHNRLYWYRQTLGQGPEFLTYFQNEAQLEKSRLLSDRFSAERPKGSFSTLEIQRTEQGDSAMYLCASSHPGHYYEQYFGPGTRLTVT.

For this clonotype: The junction and the germline gene differ at one end; a read error may be behind it. V and J are TRBV6-2 or TRBV6-3 and TRBJ1-5; tentative D call: TRBD1 (6 bases). This CDR3 has 17 residues. Germline loops: CDR1 MNHEY, CDR2 SVGEGT. The DNA of the CDR3 is TGTGCCAGCAGTCACTCCCAGCGTGGGGGCTGGAATCAGCCCCAGCATTTT. Amino acid sequence: CASSHSQRGGWNQPQHF.

This chain links TRBV5-5 with TRBJ2-3; 8 bases map to TRBD2. The ends lost 2 bases at V and 5 bases at J; junction bases unmatched: 10. CDR1 SGHKS and CDR2 YYEKEE come from the germline V gene (reference sequence). The CDR3 is made up of 16 amino acids. As DNA, the CDR3 is TGTGCCAGCAGCTTATGGGGGGGGCTAGCGGGAGATACGCAGTATTTT. Translation gives CASSLWGGLAGDTQYF.

At least ten counts were recorded for this clonotype. This sequence joins TRBV7-9 and TRBJ2-3; 10 nucleotides agree with TRBD2. Germline V CDR1 and CDR2: SEHNR, FQNEAQ (reference sequence). The V gene end was trimmed by 1 base and the J gene end by 3 bases; junction bases not matched to a gene: 13. The CDR3 runs 19 residues. CDR3 sequence reads: CASSLGGLAGARRTDTQYF. The CDR3 nucleotides are TGTGCCAGCAGCTTAGGGGGTCTAGCGGGAGCTCGCAGAACAGATACGCAGTATTTT.

In its sample, this clonotype was seen a few times. The chain combines TRBV3-1 with TRBJ2-3; the match to TRBD2 covers 12 bases. The CDR3 length is 18 residues. From germline, CDR1 is LGHDT and CDR2 YNNKEL (reference sequence). J gave up 1 base and V 4 bases, and 9 bases lay outside the gene matches. The CDR3 coding sequence is TGTGCCAGCAGCCCAGGGACTAGCGGGCCGAGGGGCACAGATACGCAGTATTTT. It yields the protein CASSPGTSGPRGTDTQYF.

Concerning this clonotype itself: A much larger clone differs from this one at a single base, so this may be a read error. No conserved phenylalanine or tryptophan ends this CDR3, so it is likely a read error. The gene calls are TRBV9 and TRBJ1-2; TRBD1 is a possible D gene (6 bases). Trimming pared 4 bases from V and 2 bases from J, leaving 12 bases between. There are 14 residues in the CDR3. Germline-derived CDR1 and CDR2 are SGDLS and YYNGEE. CDR3 region: CASSKPGDNYGYTL. CDR3 DNA sequence: TGTGCCAGCAGCAAACCAGGGGACAACTATGGCTACACCCTC.

The table lists this clonotype with many counts. V gene TRBV2 combines with J gene TRBJ2-3; D uncertain. Trimming left V 3 bases short and J 0 bases short, with 4 bases between. Germline CDR1 is SNHLY and CDR2 is FYNNEI. This CDR3 has 13 residues. The CDR3 sequence is CASSETSTDTQYF. The CDR3 DNA follows: TGTGCCAGCAGTGAGACTAGCACAGATACGCAGTATTTT.

Details on this clonotype: With a much larger clone just one base away, this may be a read error. The CDR3 does not end in the conserved phenylalanine or tryptophan, so this is likely a read error. This chain joins TRBV18 and TRBJ2-7, with D unresolved. CDR3 size: 13 residues. CDR1 is KGHSH and CDR2 is LQKENI in the germline V gene. The V and J ends lost 6 bases and 3 bases respectively, with 12 bases between them. CDR3 loop: CASSRPPNYEQYL. The CDR3 DNA reads as TGTGCCAGCTCTCGACCACCCAACTACGAGCAGTACCTC.

The CDR3 spells CASSRGGPGADTQYF. In nucleotides, the CDR3 is TGTGCCAGCAGTCGCGGGGGGCCGGGCGCAGATACGCAGTATTTT. The genes are TRBV6-5 and TRBJ2-3, with 8 bases matching TRBD2. From germline, CDR1 is MNHEY and CDR2 SVGAGI. With V trimmed by 5 bases and J by 4 bases, 8 bases remained unmatched. The CDR3 is made up of 15 amino acids.

This clonotype was seen only once. The chain employs TRBV20-1 and TRBJ2-2; D is ambiguous. The V and J ends lost 3 bases and 4 bases respectively, with 12 bases between them. Germline V lookup: CDR1 DFQATT, CDR2 SNEGSKA (reference sequence). This CDR3 is 14 amino acids long. The CDR3 DNA follows: TGCAGTGCTAGGAGGAAGGGAAGCACCGGGGAGCTGTTTTTT. Translating it yields CSARRKGSTGELFF.